This entry lists 30 T cell receptor beta chains sequenced from one sample in a study of immune characterization of retroperitoneal liposarcoma. Each CDR3 protein gets one entry after TCRdb re-called the PCR reads with MiXCR. The sample has over 10,000 distinct CDR3 sequences, approximately 50% seen once. Sequencing was performed on tumor tissue. All receptors derive from a female donor with retroperitoneal liposarcoma.

This clonotype rates as large (0.1 to 1%). This chain joins TRBV7-2 and TRBJ2-1; 9 bases agree with TRBD2. The CDR3 loop spans 14 amino acids. Germline V gene lookup returns CDR1 SGHTA and CDR2 FQGNSA. Trimming took 3 bases from V and 10 from J; bases not matched to a gene: 7. In nucleotides, the CDR3 is TGTGCCAGCAGCTTTAGCGGGGGATCCTACGAGCAGTTCTTC. This encodes CASSFSGGSYEQFF.

This clonotype appeared a few times. The genes are TRBV7-6 and TRBJ2-1; 8 positions match TRBD1. J lost 8 bases, V lost 2 bases, and 8 bases had no gene match. CDR1 is SGHVS, CDR2 FNYEAQ, per germline. The CDR3 is 15 amino acids. The CDR3 nucleotides read TGTGCCAGCAGCTTATACCAGGGGGCAAGGGATGAGCAGTTCTTC. Residues: CASSLYQGARDEQFF.

This clonotype was counted a few times. The chain has TRBV12-3 or TRBV12-4 and TRBJ2-1; tentatively, D is TRBD2 (6 bases). The end of the DNA is better explained by TRBJ2-7, so the J call may be wrong. This CDR3 contains 13 residues. The CDR3 sequence is CASSPEGFYEQYF. For the CDR3, the DNA is TGTGCCAGCAGCCCGGAGGGGTTCTACGAGCAGTACTTC.

This clonotype is labeled medium-sized. The chain joins TRBV6-1 to TRBJ2-3; 7 bases fit TRBD1. Germline trimming cut 6 bases from V and 2 bases from J; bases unmatched to any gene: 14. The CDR3 is 17 residues long. From germline, CDR1 is MNHNS and CDR2 SASEGT. DNA of the CDR3: TGTGCCAGCAGGAGGGGTCGACAGGGAATATTCACAGATACGCAGTATTTT. It codes for CASRRGRQGIFTDTQYF.

The CDR3 coding sequence is TGTGCCAGTGGACAGGTTTTCCTCTACGAGCAGTACTTC. It specifies CASGQVFLYEQYF. The chain uses TRBV6-1 and TRBJ2-1, with 7 bases identical to TRBD1. The last part of the DNA fits TRBJ2-7 better; the J call may be wrong. CDR1 is MNHNS and CDR2 is SASEGT in the germline V gene. The CDR3 has 13 amino acids.

This rearrangement joins TRBV6-6 to TRBJ2-7; D uncertain. The germline CDR1 and CDR2 sequences are MNHNY and SVGAGI (reference sequence). The CDR3 covers 12 residues. Trimming removed 2 bases at V and 2 bases at J, with 4 bases between. Here the CDR3 DNA reads TGTGCCAGCAGTTACGCCGCCTACGAGCAGTACTTC. Translated: CASSYAAYEQYF.

The chain uses TRBV6-1 and TRBJ2-1; 7 positions agree with TRBD2. The CDR3 runs to 16 residues. Germline V gene data show CDR1 as MNHNS and CDR2 as SASEGT. J lost 2 bases, V lost 5 bases, and 9 bases had no gene match. Here the CDR3 DNA reads TGTGCCAGCAGTCCAACACCAGGACTAGCCTACAATGAGCAGTTCTTC. This translates into CASSPTPGLAYNEQFF.

In this sample, this clonotype turned up many times. J is TRBJ2-1 and V is TRBV6-1; D is perhaps TRBD1 (6 bases). V dropped 8 bases and J dropped 7 bases, with 21 bases sitting between them. This CDR3 spans 15 amino acids. Germline V gene sequence: CDR1 MNHNS, CDR2 SASEGT. The CDR3 spells CASQPMTGGRNEQFF. In nucleotides, the CDR3 is TGTGCCAGCCAGCCGATGACAGGTGGAAGGAATGAGCAGTTCTTC.

The chain is built from TRBV6-8 and TRBJ2-5; 8 bases fit TRBD2. TRBJ2-1 explains the end of the DNA better; the J call may be wrong. This CDR3 is 15 amino acids long. The germline V gene has CDR1 MNHGY and CDR2 SAAAGT. In DNA form, the CDR3 reads TGTGCCAGCAGTTCAGCGGGAGAGGGGTGGGGTGAGCAGTTCTTC. Translated: CASSSAGEGWGEQFF.

About this clonotype: A much larger clone differs by one base, so this may be a read error. Here the CDR3 DNA reads TGTGCCAGCAGTCCATGGGGAGATGAGCAGTTCTTC. Encoded protein: CASSPWGDEQFF. V usage is TRBV6-2 or TRBV6-3 and J usage is TRBJ2-7; possible D gene TRBD2, 5 bases. The J call is uncertain, as TRBJ2-1 better fits the DNA end. Germline CDR1 MNHEY, CDR2 SVGEGT. This CDR3 spans 12 amino acids.

Remarks on this clonotype: No conserved phenylalanine or tryptophan is present at the end of the CDR3, so a read error is the likely explanation. The gene calls are TRBV27 and TRBJ2-5, with 10 bases matching TRBD2. The J call could be wrong; TRBJ2-7 is a better fit for the DNA end. CDR1 and CDR2 (germline): MNHEY, SMNVEV (reference sequence). This CDR3 has 15 residues. The DNA of the CDR3 is TGTGCCAGCAGAGCGGAGCGGGAGGGGGCCTACGAGCAGTACTCA. Translated, it gives CASRAEREGAYEQYS.

This clonotype was recorded many times. The rearrangement links TRBV6-1 to TRBJ2-1, with D perhaps TRBD2 (7 bases). This CDR3 contains 15 residues. V lost 0 bases and J lost 10, with 16 bases in between. Germline CDR1 reads MNHNS; CDR2 reads SASEGT. The CDR3 loop reads CASSEAGGGGYEQFF. The CDR3 DNA sequence: TGTGCCAGCAGTGAAGCTGGGGGGGGCGGCTACGAGCAGTTCTTC.

The rearrangement joins TRBV12-3 or TRBV12-4 to TRBJ1-4; D ambiguous. V was pared by 3 bases and J by 5 bases, with 16 bases between. The CDR3 length is 16 residues. CDR3 nucleotides: TGTGCCAGCAGTTTGGTTCTGAGGTCGGCAAATGAAAAACTGTTTTTT. The encoded protein is CASSLVLRSANEKLFF.

The table lists this clonotype with a few counts. The chain employs TRBV11-2 and TRBJ2-5; TRBD2 matches 10 bases. The DNA end is more similar to TRBJ2-1, so the J call may be wrong. CDR1 and CDR2 from the germline V gene are SGHAT and FQNNGV. This CDR3 contains 17 residues. For the CDR3, the DNA is TGTGCCAGCAGCTTAGATATTCAAGCGGGGGGGGGGGAGACCCAGTTCTTC. Residues: CASSLDIQAGGGETQFF.

Sample share makes this clonotype medium-sized (0.01 to 0.1%). The J gene is TRBJ2-1, the V gene TRBV6-1; 10 positions agree with TRBD2. The DNA end is a closer match to TRBJ2-7, so the J assignment may be wrong. This CDR3 has 14 residues. Germline CDR1 MNHNS, CDR2 SASEGT. The CDR3 region is CASSPPGLANEQYF. DNA for the CDR3: TGTGCCAGCAGCCCACCGGGACTAGCGAATGAGCAGTACTTC.

The rearrangement links TRBV5-3 to TRBJ2-1, with 8 nucleotides matching TRBD2. TRBV5-3 is an ORF; its function is uncertain. V gave up 8 bases and J gave up 0 bases; unmatched junction bases: 10. The CDR3 is 16 amino acids. CDR3 amino acids: CASSLRSGSSYNEQFF. In nucleotides, the CDR3 is TGTGCCAGCAGCCTTCGCAGCGGGAGCTCCTACAATGAGCAGTTCTTC.

The gene calls are TRBV12-3 or TRBV12-4 and TRBJ2-1, with D possibly being TRBD1 or TRBD2 (5 bases each). V was shortened by 7 bases and J by 5 bases, with 9 bases between the two germline ends. The CDR3 consists of 12 residues. The chain's CDR3 is CASTGTNNEQFF. As DNA, the CDR3 is TGTGCCAGCACCGGGACCAACAATGAGCAGTTCTTC.

This clonotype ranks as medium-sized. The chain couples TRBV7-2 to TRBJ2-3; a possible D gene is TRBD2 (5 bases). V lost 4 bases to trimming and J lost 0 bases, with 14 bases between them. The germline gives CDR1 SGHTA, CDR2 FQGNSA. The CDR3 runs to 16 residues. CDR3 sequence reads: CASSSQRTLSTDTQYF. As DNA, the CDR3 is TGTGCCAGCAGCTCACAGCGGACTCTAAGCACAGATACGCAGTATTTT. Supplemented by reference TRBV7-2 and TRBJ2-3, the full variable domain reads GAGVSQSPSNKVTEKGKDVELRCDPISGHTALYWYRQSLGQGLEFLIYFQGNSAPDKSGLPSDRFSAERTGGSVSTLTIQRTQQEDSAVYLCASSSQRTLSTDTQYFGPGTRLTVL.

This clonotype was recorded at least ten times. The chain carries TRBV6-1 and TRBJ2-3; no clear D gene. CDR1 MNHNS and CDR2 SASEGT come from the germline V gene. The CDR3 length is 16 residues. Trimming took 6 bases from V and 0 from J, leaving 16 bases between them. The CDR3 DNA is TGTGCCAGCAGGAAGATAGTTAGAGCCAGCACAGATACGCAGTATTTT. It yields the protein CASRKIVRASTDTQYF.

In its sample, this clonotype was seen a few times. The chain joins TRBV27 to TRBJ2-1, with D maybe TRBD2 (5 bases). Trimming took 4 bases from V and 0 from J, leaving 7 bases between them. CDR1 MNHEY and CDR2 SMNVEV come from the germline V gene (reference sequence). This CDR3 spans 14 amino acids. DNA of the CDR3: TGTGCCAGCAGTTCGCTAGCCTCCTACAATGAGCAGTTCTTC. This encodes CASSSLASYNEQFF.

The table lists this clonotype with a few counts. The chain uses TRBV6-4 and TRBJ1-2, with D possibly being TRBD1 (6 bases). Trimming took off 2 bases at V and 2 bases at J, with 21 bases between the two ends. Germline V gene lookup returns CDR1 MRHNA and CDR2 SNTAGT. CDR3 size: 18 residues. The CDR3 reads CASSDLVRPKGGNYGYTF. The CDR3, as DNA: TGTGCCAGCAGTGACCTCGTACGTCCTAAGGGGGGCAACTATGGCTACACCTTC.

A note on this clonotype: A much larger clone lies one base from this, so it may be a read error. The CDR3 end shows no conserved phenylalanine or tryptophan, and so a read error is likely. The J gene is TRBJ2-1, the V gene TRBV11-3; 9 bases fit TRBD1. Per the germline V gene, CDR1 is SGHNT and CDR2 is YENEEA. The V gene end was trimmed by 5 bases and the J gene end by 10 bases; junction bases not matched to a gene: 6. The CDR3 loop spans 13 amino acids. CDR3 protein: CASSQGQGGEQFV. In DNA form, the CDR3 reads TGTGCCAGCAGCCAGGGACAGGGAGGCGAGCAGTTCGTC.

This clonotype was seen a handful of times. The rearrangement uses TRBV7-3 and TRBJ2-3; the match to TRBD2 covers 10 bases. Germline lookup yields CDR1 SGHTA and CDR2 FQGTGA. The junction had 3 bases not matched to a gene; V was cut back by 0 bases and J by 0 bases. The CDR3 extends over 17 amino acids. CDR3 residues: CASSLTGLARSTDTQYF. The CDR3 DNA reads TGTGCCAGCAGCTTAACGGGACTAGCGCGGAGCACAGATACGCAGTATTTT.

The rearrangement joins TRBV6-1 to TRBJ2-3; D unresolved. The CDR3 runs 16 residues. Germline V gives CDR1 MNHNS, CDR2 SASEGT. The V end was cut by 4 bases, the J end by 2 bases, with 16 bases between. CDR3 sequence: CASSGGRRSFTDTQYF. In nucleotides, the CDR3 is TGTGCCAGCAGTGGCGGACGCCGAAGCTTCACAGATACGCAGTATTTT.

This clonotype was counted between two and nine times. This chain joins TRBV6-2 or TRBV6-3 and TRBJ1-2; TRBD1 is a possible D gene (5 bases). Trimming shortened V by 10 bases and J by 6 bases, and 18 bases separated the two germline ends. Per germline, CDR1 MNHEY and CDR2 SVGEGT. This CDR3 is 13 amino acids long. For the CDR3, the DNA is TGTGCCACCGATATTAATAGGGGAAATGGCTACACCTTC. Encoded protein: CATDINRGNGYTF.

The CDR3 protein is CASGLVLGGFSNQPQHF. CDR3 nucleotide sequence: TGTGCTAGTGGTTTGGTACTTGGAGGGTTTAGCAATCAGCCCCAGCATTTT. This chain links TRBV12-5 with TRBJ1-5; D gene unclear. V shed 0 bases and J shed 0 bases, with 12 bases lying between them. Germline V CDR1 and CDR2: LGHNT, FRNRAP. The CDR3 consists of 17 residues.

The chain couples TRBV6-6 to TRBJ2-3; 7 bases align to TRBD2. Per the germline V gene, CDR1 is MNHNY and CDR2 is SVGAGI (reference sequence). The CDR3 is made up of 18 amino acids. V was clipped by 2 bases and J by 0 bases; unmatched bases: 11. DNA of the CDR3: TGTGCCAGCAGTTACGGGGGGGGGGGTGTGGGGAGCACAGATACGCAGTATTTT. Encoded protein: CASSYGGGGVGSTDTQYF.

The J gene is TRBJ2-1, the V gene TRBV11-3, with D unclear. Germline CDR1 reads SGHNT; CDR2 reads YENEEA. Trimming removed 2 bases at V and 4 bases at J, with 6 bases between. This CDR3 has 13 residues. The CDR3 bases are TGTGCCAGCAGCTTACTAGGTTACAATGAGCAGTTCTTC. This sequence encodes CASSLLGYNEQFF. Variable domain in full (rest from reference TRBV11-3 and TRBJ2-1): EAGVVQSPRYKIIEKKQPVAFWCNPISGHNTLYWYLQNLGQGPELLIRYENEEAVDDSQLPKDRFSAERLKGVDSTLKIQPAELGDSAVYLCASSLLGYNEQFFGPGTRLTVL.

This clonotype was detected only a few times. V is TRBV7-3 and J is TRBJ2-1; TRBD2 matches at 8 bases. After removal of 4 bases from V and 7 bases from J, the junction contained 12 bases not matched to a gene. Germline CDR1 SGHTA, CDR2 FQGTGA. CDR3 length: 16 amino acids. CDR3 nucleotide sequence: TGTGCCAGCAGCTCCAGCGGGAGTGGCGGGAAAAATGAGCAGTTCTTC. This codes for CASSSSGSGGKNEQFF.

The J gene is TRBJ1-2, the V gene TRBV6-1, with D hard to call. Germline-derived CDR1 and CDR2 are MNHNS and SASEGT. Trimming took off 3 bases at V and 6 bases at J, with 8 bases between the two ends. The CDR3 has 12 residues. As DNA, the CDR3 is TGTGCCAGCAGTGAGGGTTCCGATGGCTACACCTTC. It yields the protein CASSEGSDGYTF.